This T cell receptor (beta chain) was profiled in a study of CD8 T cells in ankylosing spondylitis. Findings and limits, study-wide: Made up of eight or nine highly homologous variants, a TCR beta motif appeared characteristic of ankylosing spondylitis blood.

The sample holds a few counts of this clonotype. Its specificity is unknown. This could be a read error, since a much larger clone is one nucleotide away. Trimming cost V 4 bases and J 2 bases, with 8 bases left between them. CDR1 SGHAT and CDR2 FQNNGV come from the germline V gene. This CDR3 spans 13 amino acids. Each CDR3 protein gets one entry after TCRdb re-called the 5' RACE reads with MiXCR. The table shows about 540,000 distinct CDR3 sequences, with about an eighth occurring only once. Specimen: blood, either unsorted or a sorted T cell fraction (not recorded which). The sequence derives from a male donor with ankylosing spondylitis. This chain links TRBV11-2 with TRBJ1-2; weak D call: TRBD1 (5 bases). The CDR3 DNA follows: TGTGCCAGCAGCTCGGGACTAAACTATGGCTACACCTTC. It yields the protein CASSSGLNYGYTF.